These 25 T cell receptor beta chains came from one sample sequenced in a study of cytomegalovirus exposure and HLA in healthy donors. A multiplex PCR was run with 60 Vbeta primers and 13 Jbeta primers. This table comes from immunoSEQ multiplex PCR, and its TCRdb copy is limited to in-frame clones, with some not included. The table records tens of thousands of clones, less than 80% of them present only once. Specimen: PBMCs. The source of these receptors is a woman in her thirties or forties in good health and CMV-seropositive.

The sample holds one count of this clone. The CDR3 DNA reads TGTGCCAGCAGCAGTTACCGGGACAGGACCTACGAGCAGTACTTC. The encoded protein is CASSSYRDRTYEQYF. The J gene is TRBJ2-7, the V gene TRBV5-5; 8 bases are a match to TRBD1. This CDR3 is 15 amino acids long. In germline, CDR1 is SGHKS, CDR2 YYEKEE (reference sequence). Trimming at V came to 4 bases and at J to 2 bases, leaving 8 bases not matched to a gene.

The chain couples TRBV25-1 to TRBJ2-2, with 7 positions matching TRBD2. The junction had 6 bases not matched to a gene; V was cut back by 7 bases and J by 7 bases. In germline, CDR1 is MGHDK, CDR2 SYGVNS. This CDR3 spans 13 amino acids. The CDR3 is CASTGGYSGELFF. CDR3 nucleotide sequence: TGTGCCAGCACCGGGGGGTATAGCGGGGAGCTGTTTTTT.

Only a few counts were recorded for this clone. The V call is TRBV19, the J call TRBJ1-4; D gene ambiguous. V lost 7 bases to trimming and J lost 2 bases, with 14 bases between them. The CDR3 is made up of 15 amino acids. Per germline, CDR1 LNHDA and CDR2 SQIVND (reference sequence). CDR3: CASKDGSGTNEKLFF. For the CDR3, the DNA is TGTGCCAGTAAAGATGGGTCCGGGACTAATGAAAAACTGTTTTTT.

The gene calls are TRBV30 and TRBJ1-1; 8 bases match TRBD1. Trimming cost V 1 base and J 6 bases; bases outside gene matches: 7. From germline, CDR1 is GTSNPN and CDR2 SVGIG (reference sequence). There are 14 residues in the CDR3. The CDR3 DNA reads as TGTGCCTGGAGTGAGGGCAGGGGGCCCCCTGAAGCTTTCTTT. It specifies CAWSEGRGPPEAFF.

The V call is TRBV7-3, the J call TRBJ1-6; 11 nucleotides agree with TRBD1. Germline V gene lookup returns CDR1 SGHTA and CDR2 FQGTGA. There are 16 residues in the CDR3. V dropped 3 bases and J dropped 7; count of bases not matched to a gene: 5. The CDR3 DNA sequence: TGTGCCAGCAGCTTGACTGGGACAGGGGGGAATTCACCCCTCCACTTT. Encoded protein: CASSLTGTGGNSPLHF.

This clone appeared a few times. V usage is TRBV19 and J usage is TRBJ2-3; TRBD1 matches at 12 bases. This CDR3 contains 15 residues. Germline V gene data show CDR1 as LNHDA and CDR2 as SQIVND (reference sequence). The V segment lost 4 bases and the J segment 3 bases; nucleotides outside the gene matches: 2. The CDR3 loop reads CASSRGQGATDTQYF. The CDR3 DNA reads as TGTGCCAGTAGTAGGGGACAGGGGGCGACAGATACGCAGTATTTT.

The chain employs TRBV6-5 and TRBJ2-7; D is uncertain. CDR3 length: 13 amino acids. Between the trimmed V and J ends, which lost 7 bases and 4 bases, there was a span of 14 bases. Germline values: CDR1 MNHEY, CDR2 SVGAGI. Written as DNA, the CDR3 is TGTGCCAGCAATCGTATAAACAGTTACGAGCAGTACTTC. Translation: CASNRINSYEQYF.

The chain couples TRBV6-5 to TRBJ2-7; perhaps TRBD2 as D (5 bases). Trimming cost V 5 bases and J 2 bases, with 13 bases left between them. Germline CDR1 MNHEY, CDR2 SVGAGI. The length of the CDR3 is 14 residues. The CDR3 bases are TGTGCCAGCAGTCCGGACCGAGGGACCTACGAGCAGTACTTC. Its protein is CASSPDRGTYEQYF.

This sequence joins TRBV9 and TRBJ1-5; possibly TRBD1 for D (5 bases). Germline CDR1 and CDR2: SGDLS and YYNGEE. Trimming removed 0 bases from V and 2 bases from J, with 9 bases in between. The CDR3 is made up of 15 amino acids. The CDR3 DNA follows: TGTGCCAGCAGCGTAGCCAGGGAACGCAATCAGCCCCAGCATTTT. Translation gives CASSVARERNQPQHF.

On this clone itself: Within the sample, other DNA sequences also encode this same CDR3. The chain joins TRBV14 to TRBJ1-1, with no clear D. This CDR3 is built from 13 residues. Germline CDR1 is SGHDN and CDR2 is FVKESK. V lost 4 bases, J lost 0 bases, and 6 bases lay in between. This CDR3 reads CASSLRMNTEAFF. As DNA, the CDR3 is TGTGCCAGCAGCCTCAGAATGAACACTGAAGCTTTCTTT.

V usage is TRBV10-3 and J usage is TRBJ1-2; TRBD1 matches at 10 bases. The CDR3 covers 13 residues. J lost 7 bases, V lost 7 bases, and 6 bases had no gene match. The germline CDR1 and CDR2 sequences are ENHRY and SYGVKD. Here the CDR3 reads CAITPGQGSGYTF. The CDR3 DNA reads as TGTGCCATCACTCCGGGACAGGGGAGTGGCTACACCTTC.

J is TRBJ2-7 and V is TRBV6-1; 8 bases line up with TRBD1. Trimming at V came to 9 bases and at J to 3 bases, leaving 13 bases not matched to a gene. This CDR3 region has 15 residues. The germline V gene encodes CDR1 MNHNS and CDR2 SASEGT. The CDR3 region is CASLDRGQANYEQYF. The DNA for the CDR3 is TGTGCCAGTCTGGACCGGGGACAGGCAAACTACGAGCAGTACTTC.

V is TRBV6-6 and J is TRBJ2-1, with 14 bases lining up with TRBD2. V lost 5 bases and J lost 7; bases outside the gene matches: 4. This CDR3 comprises 15 residues. The germline V gene has CDR1 MNHNY and CDR2 SVGAGI (reference sequence). The CDR3 sequence: CASSTGTSGGNEQFF. The CDR3, as DNA: TGTGCCAGCAGTACCGGGACTAGCGGGGGTAATGAGCAGTTCTTC.

This clone was seen only a few times. The CDR3 sequence is CASSLAGIDTQYF. The CDR3 region has the DNA TGTGCCAGCAGCTTAGCGGGCATAGATACGCAGTATTTT. This chain connects TRBV7-2 to TRBJ2-3; D is unresolved. V was trimmed by 0 bases and J by 5 bases, leaving 6 bases between them. The CDR3 has 13 residues. CDR1 and CDR2 (germline): SGHTA, FQGNSA.

The chain couples TRBV6-1 to TRBJ1-1, with D perhaps matching TRBD1 (5 bases). The V gene's germline CDR1 is MNHNS and CDR2 SASEGT. The CDR3 spans 14 residues. V lost 6 bases and J 3 bases, leaving 14 bases between the germline ends. This chain's CDR3 is CASSRTGVHTEAFF. DNA of the CDR3: TGTGCCAGCAGCCGGACGGGGGTCCACACTGAAGCTTTCTTT.

This chain connects TRBV28 to TRBJ1-4; 9 positions agree with TRBD1. V lost 3 bases, J lost 6 bases, and 5 bases stayed unmatched. The CDR3 runs 15 residues. From germline, CDR1 is MDHEN and CDR2 SYDVKM. The CDR3 here is CASSFSGQGDEKLFF. DNA of the CDR3: TGTGCCAGCAGTTTCTCGGGACAGGGAGATGAAAAACTGTTTTTT.

This sequence joins TRBV5-1 and TRBJ1-2; TRBD1 is a possible D gene (6 bases). In germline, CDR1 is SGHRS, CDR2 YFSETQ. Deletions cut 0 bases from V and 6 bases from J, with 12 bases between. The CDR3 is 14 residues long. CDR3 region: CASSLAQGIDGYTF. The DNA of the CDR3 is TGCGCCAGCAGCTTGGCACAGGGTATCGATGGCTACACCTTC.

The DNA of the CDR3 is TGTGCAAGTCGCACCAGGAGGGGGGGAACTAATGAAAAACTGTTTTTT. Protein sequence: CASRTRRGGTNEKLFF. The chain links TRBV12-2 to TRBJ1-4. TRBV12-2 is a pseudogene segment. CDR3 length: 16 amino acids.

This sequence joins TRBV4-2 and TRBJ2-4; no clear D gene. CDR1 is LGHNA, CDR2 YNFKEQ, per germline. V was cut by 0 bases and J by 7 bases, with 10 bases left in between. The CDR3 sequence is 14 residues long. This CDR3 reads CASSQDDSTNIQYF. The CDR3 nucleotides read TGTGCCAGCAGCCAAGATGACTCCACCAACATTCAGTACTTC.

This chain joins TRBV14 and TRBJ2-5; 8 nucleotides line up with TRBD1. The CDR3 sequence is 14 residues long. Germline V lookup: CDR1 SGHDN, CDR2 FVKESK. V lost 4 bases to trimming and J lost 4 bases; unmatched junction nucleotides: 5. CDR3 loop: CASSPRTGRETQYF. The CDR3 coding sequence is TGTGCCAGCAGCCCACGGACAGGGAGAGAGACCCAGTACTTC.

This rearrangement joins TRBV7-8 to TRBJ2-2; 15 bases line up with TRBD2. Germline V gives CDR1 SGHVS, CDR2 FQNEAQ. V shed 3 bases and J 6 bases; nucleotides not matched to a gene: 5. The CDR3 runs to 17 residues. This CDR3 reads CASSFRRTSGGAGELFF. CDR3 bases: TGTGCCAGCAGCTTCCGTCGGACTAGCGGGGGGGCCGGGGAGCTGTTTTTT. Filled out from reference TRBV7-8 and TRBJ2-2, the complete variable domain reads GAGVSQSPRYKVAKRGQDVALRCDPISGHVSLFWYQQALGQGPEFLTYFQNEAQLDKSGLPSDRFFAERPEGSVSTLKIQRTQQEDSAVYLCASSFRRTSGGAGELFFGEGSRLTVL.

The chain employs TRBV18 and TRBJ2-7; 9 bases fit TRBD1. CDR3 length equals 13 residues. Per germline, CDR1 KGHSH and CDR2 LQKENI. After removal of 5 bases from V and 3 bases from J, the junction contained 2 bases not matched to a gene. The DNA for the CDR3 is TGTGCCAGCTCAACGGACAGGGGCTACGAGCAGTACTTC. Translating gives CASSTDRGYEQYF.

This rearrangement joins TRBV2 to TRBJ2-5, with 11 nucleotides matching TRBD2. V lost 3 bases, J lost 1 base, and 4 bases stayed unmatched. Germline-derived CDR1 and CDR2 are SNHLY and FYNNEI. CDR3 length: 16 residues. For the CDR3, the DNA is TGTGCCAGCAGTGATAGTCTAGCGGGGGGCCAAGAGACCCAGTACTTC. Its translation is CASSDSLAGGQETQYF.

The chain carries TRBV2 and TRBJ1-4; 11 nucleotides agree with TRBD1. Germline V lookup: CDR1 SNHLY, CDR2 FYNNEI. The CDR3 length is 15 residues. J was trimmed by 7 bases and V by 6 bases; bases with no gene match: 7. The CDR3 is CASSQGGTGGEKLFF. For the CDR3, the DNA is TGTGCCAGCAGCCAGGGCGGGACAGGGGGTGAAAAACTGTTTTTT.

The table lists this clone with a few counts. This chain joins TRBV5-1 and TRBJ2-5, with D possibly TRBD2 on 6 matching bases. V gave up 0 bases and J gave up 4 bases, with 10 bases separating them. Per germline, CDR1 SGHRS and CDR2 YFSETQ. The CDR3 has 14 residues. This CDR3 is CASSLGGDGETQYF. In DNA form, the CDR3 reads TGCGCCAGCAGCTTGGGGGGGGATGGAGAGACCCAGTACTTC.